The rows below give T cell receptor beta chains drawn from one sample of a study of T cell responses to AZD1222 COVID-19 vaccine. Method: immunoSEQ multiplex PCR; TCRdb's copy keeps in-frame clones and lacks some. The sample has approximately 100,000 clones, 85% to 90% seen once. The source material was peripheral blood, sampled on day 0 of AZD1222 vaccination. These receptors all stem from an adult in good health. Both conserved end residues are part of each CDR3. A D gene is named only where the DNA matches it firmly. The size field is filled for only some rows; it gives once, few, many or a size class.

clone_size: .
v_call: TRBV5-4
j_call: TRBJ2-3
d_call: .
cdr3_nt: TGTGCCAGCAGCTTTGGGGGCTTGACAGATACGCAGTATTTT
cdr3_aa: CASSFGGLTDTQYF

clone_size: once
v_call: TRBV27
j_call: TRBJ2-1
d_call: TRBD2
cdr3_nt: TGTGCCAGCAAGGTTAGGTTAGCGGGAGTAAATGAGCAGTTCTTC
cdr3_aa: CASKVRLAGVNEQFF

clone_size: .
v_call: TRBV7-2
j_call: TRBJ1-3
d_call: .
cdr3_nt: TGTGCCAGCAGCTTAGGTTCCGGGGCTGGAAACACCATATATTTT
cdr3_aa: CASSLGSGAGNTIYF

clone_size: .
v_call: TRBV30
j_call: TRBJ1-6
d_call: .
cdr3_nt: TGTGCCTGGAAGAATGTCGACATGGCCAATAATTCACCCCTCCACTTT
cdr3_aa: CAWKNVDMANNSPLHF

clone_size: once
v_call: TRBV19
j_call: TRBJ1-4
d_call: .
cdr3_nt: TGTGCCAGTAGTAACTATCGGGAAAAACTGTTTTTT
cdr3_aa: CASSNYREKLFF

clone_size: .
v_call: TRBV28
j_call: TRBJ2-1
d_call: TRBD2
cdr3_nt: TGTGCCAGCAGTTTACCGACGGTCCCGACTAGCGGGAGGGCCTACAATGAGCAGTTCTTC
cdr3_aa: CASSLPTVPTSGRAYNEQFF

clone_size: .
v_call: TRBV11-2
j_call: TRBJ2-5
d_call: .
cdr3_nt: TGTGCCAGCAGACATTCTATGGGGTACCAAGAGACCCAGTACTTC
cdr3_aa: CASRHSMGYQETQYF

clone_size: .
v_call: TRBV6-5
j_call: TRBJ2-7
d_call: TRBD2
cdr3_nt: TGTGCCAGCAGCTTGACTAGCGGAATTTCCTACGAGCAGTACTTC
cdr3_aa: CASSLTSGISYEQYF

clone_size: once
v_call: TRBV2
j_call: TRBJ1-6
d_call: .
cdr3_nt: TGTGCCAGCAGGGAGACAGTTAATTCACCCCTCCACTTT
cdr3_aa: CASRETVNSPLHF

clone_size: .
v_call: TRBV10-2
j_call: TRBJ1-1
d_call: TRBD1
cdr3_nt: TGCGCCAGCAGTCACATGGGACAGGGGAACACTGAAGCTTTCTTT
cdr3_aa: CASSHMGQGNTEAFF

clone_size: .
v_call: TRBV27
j_call: TRBJ1-4
d_call: .
cdr3_nt: TGTGCCAGCAGTTTATCGCGGGGGGCGGCTAATGAAAAACTGTTTTTT
cdr3_aa: CASSLSRGAANEKLFF

clone_size: .
v_call: TRBV7-9
j_call: TRBJ1-6
d_call: .
cdr3_nt: TGTGCCAGCAGCTCCTACTTCCAGGGTGATTCACCCCTCCACTTT
cdr3_aa: CASSSYFQGDSPLHF

clone_size: few
v_call: TRBV4-1
j_call: TRBJ1-4
d_call: .
cdr3_nt: TGCGCCAGCAGCCAACTACAGGGTCCTAATGAAAAACTGTTTTTT
cdr3_aa: CASSQLQGPNEKLFF

clone_size: few
v_call: TRBV7-9
j_call: TRBJ2-7
d_call: TRBD2
cdr3_nt: TGTGCCAGCAGCGGGACTAGCGCCATAAAGCAGTACTTC
cdr3_aa: CASSGTSAIKQYF

clone_size: .
v_call: TRBV27
j_call: TRBJ2-2
d_call: TRBD1
cdr3_nt: TGTGCCAGCAGTTCTAAACAGGGGGTTAGGCCTTTCCCCGGGGAGCTGTTTTTT
cdr3_aa: CASSSKQGVRPFPGELFF

clone_size: .
v_call: TRBV7-9
j_call: TRBJ2-3
d_call: .
cdr3_nt: TGTGCCAGCAGCTTATTCCCAGATACGCAGTATTTT
cdr3_aa: CASSLFPDTQYF

clone_size: .
v_call: TRBV5-6
j_call: TRBJ1-5
d_call: TRBD1
cdr3_nt: TGTGCCAGCAGCTTGGGACAGGGGGGTACGCCCCAGCATTTT
cdr3_aa: CASSLGQGGTPQHF

clone_size: few
v_call: TRBV7-2
j_call: TRBJ2-5
d_call: .
cdr3_nt: TGTGCCAGCAGCTTAGATGGGGGTTCCGGGAAGACCCAGTACTTC
cdr3_aa: CASSLDGGSGKTQYF

clone_size: .
v_call: TRBV30
j_call: TRBJ1-5
d_call: TRBD1
cdr3_nt: TGTGCCTGGAGACGGACAGGGGACAATCAGCCCCAGCATTTT
cdr3_aa: CAWRRTGDNQPQHF

clone_size: .
v_call: TRBV28
j_call: TRBJ2-7
d_call: .
cdr3_nt: TGTGCCAGCGGGCCAAAAGTTTTACCCTACGAGCAGTACTTC
cdr3_aa: CASGPKVLPYEQYF

clone_size: .
v_call: TRBV5-6
j_call: TRBJ2-7
d_call: TRBD2
cdr3_nt: TGTGCCAGCAGACGTGGGACTACCTCCTACGAGCAGTACTTC
cdr3_aa: CASRRGTTSYEQYF

clone_size: .
v_call: TRBV3-1/TRBV3-2
j_call: TRBJ1-4
d_call: TRBD1
cdr3_nt: TGTGCCAGCAGCCAGGCCGACAGGGCGGGGGAAAAACTGTTTTTT
cdr3_aa: CASSQADRAGEKLFF

clone_size: .
v_call: TRBV30
j_call: TRBJ1-2
d_call: TRBD1
cdr3_nt: TGTGCCTGGACAGGGGGCTCCAGCTACACCTTC
cdr3_aa: CAWTGGSSYTF

clone_size: few
v_call: TRBV28
j_call: TRBJ2-7
d_call: .
cdr3_nt: TGTGCCAGCAGTGTCAACCGCGAGCAGTACTTC
cdr3_aa: CASSVNREQYF

clone_size: once
v_call: TRBV19
j_call: TRBJ1-1
d_call: .
cdr3_nt: TGTGCCAGTAGCAAAGACCGGGACACTGAAGCTTTCTTT
cdr3_aa: CASSKDRDTEAFF

clone_size: .
v_call: TRBV27
j_call: TRBJ1-2
d_call: .
cdr3_nt: TGTGCCAGCAGTCCCATCAACTCAGGGGTCTATGGCTACACCTTC
cdr3_aa: CASSPINSGVYGYTF

clone_size: few
v_call: TRBV28
j_call: TRBJ2-2
d_call: .
cdr3_nt: TGTGCCAGCAGTTTACATGACAGGAACACCGGGGAGCTGTTTTTT
cdr3_aa: CASSLHDRNTGELFF

clone_size: .
v_call: TRBV5-3
j_call: TRBJ1-2
d_call: .
cdr3_nt: TGTGCCAGAAGCCGGATGAAGGCTACTAACTATGGCTACACCTTC
cdr3_aa: CARSRMKATNYGYTF

clone_size: medium-sized
v_call: TRBV29-1
j_call: TRBJ1-5
d_call: .
cdr3_nt: TGCAGCGTTGGAACGGGGGCCGGCGATCAGCCCCAGCATTTT
cdr3_aa: CSVGTGAGDQPQHF

clone_size: .
v_call: TRBV18
j_call: TRBJ1-5
d_call: .
cdr3_nt: TGTGCCAGCTCACCGCTTTCTCGCGATCAGCCCCAGCATTTT
cdr3_aa: CASSPLSRDQPQHF

clone_size: .
v_call: TRBV6-5
j_call: TRBJ2-1
d_call: .
cdr3_nt: TGTGCCACTCAGGAGGCTAGCTACAATGAGCAGTTCTTC
cdr3_aa: CATQEASYNEQFF

clone_size: .
v_call: TRBV7-2
j_call: TRBJ1-5
d_call: .
cdr3_nt: TGTGCCAGCAGCTTAGAGATGGGGGGCAATCAGCCCCAGCATTTT
cdr3_aa: CASSLEMGGNQPQHF

clone_size: .
v_call: TRBV5-3
j_call: TRBJ2-7
d_call: TRBD1
cdr3_nt: TGTGCCAGCCCAGGGGGCAAGAGCTCCTACGAGCAGTACTTC
cdr3_aa: CASPGGKSSYEQYF

clone_size: .
v_call: TRBV19
j_call: TRBJ1-2
d_call: TRBD1
cdr3_nt: TGTGCCAGTAGTATAGATCACGGGACAGGGCCCGAAGACGTCTTTGGCTACACCTTC
cdr3_aa: CASSIDHGTGPEDVFGYTF

clone_size: .
v_call: TRBV19
j_call: TRBJ2-3
d_call: .
cdr3_nt: TGTGCCAGTAGTATAACGAGAGATACGCAGTATTTT
cdr3_aa: CASSITRDTQYF

clone_size: .
v_call: TRBV28
j_call: TRBJ1-5
d_call: .
cdr3_nt: TGTGCCAGCAGTCCGGGGCGCAATTGGGATCAGCCCCAGCATTTT
cdr3_aa: CASSPGRNWDQPQHF

clone_size: .
v_call: TRBV24-1
j_call: TRBJ2-5
d_call: .
cdr3_nt: TGTGCCACCAGTGATCCCCAGGCAGGGACAGAGACCCAGTACTTC
cdr3_aa: CATSDPQAGTETQYF

clone_size: .
v_call: TRBV29-1
j_call: TRBJ1-5
d_call: .
cdr3_nt: TGCAGCGTTCGGCTCCCGGGCAATCAGCCCCAGCATTTT
cdr3_aa: CSVRLPGNQPQHF

clone_size: .
v_call: TRBV28
j_call: TRBJ2-3
d_call: .
cdr3_nt: TGTGCCAGCAGTTACCCCTTGGGAACTAGCACAGATACGCAGTATTTT
cdr3_aa: CASSYPLGTSTDTQYF

clone_size: .
v_call: TRBV6-2/TRBV6-3
j_call: TRBJ2-7
d_call: .
cdr3_nt: TGTGCCAGCAGTTACCCCCCCGGGCAGTACTTC
cdr3_aa: CASSYPPGQYF

clone_size: .
v_call: TRBV9
j_call: TRBJ1-6
d_call: .
cdr3_nt: TGTGCCAGCAGCCCAGGACCTTTTTATAATTCACCCCTCCACTTT
cdr3_aa: CASSPGPFYNSPLHF

clone_size: .
v_call: TRBV2
j_call: TRBJ1-2
d_call: TRBD1
cdr3_nt: TGTGCCAGCAGTTCCCAGACAGGGGGCCTCAATGGCTACACCTTC
cdr3_aa: CASSSQTGGLNGYTF

clone_size: once
v_call: TRBV28
j_call: TRBJ1-3
d_call: TRBD1
cdr3_nt: TGTGCCAGCAGTCCCTGGGCAGGGGGAAGCTCTGGAAACACCATATATTTT
cdr3_aa: CASSPWAGGSSGNTIYF

clone_size: few
v_call: TRBV27
j_call: TRBJ1-2
d_call: .
cdr3_nt: TGTGCCAGCAGTTTAGGGCAAGGAGGCTTGTATGGCTACACCTTC
cdr3_aa: CASSLGQGGLYGYTF

clone_size: .
v_call: TRBV7-9
j_call: TRBJ1-2
d_call: .
cdr3_nt: TGTGCCAGCTACTTCGGGGGTGAGGGTCCTGAAGGCTACACCTTC
cdr3_aa: CASYFGGEGPEGYTF

clone_size: .
v_call: TRBV30
j_call: TRBJ1-2
d_call: .
cdr3_nt: TGTGCCTGGAGTGGGGCTTTGCGACAGGTTTGGTCGGATGGCTACACCTTC
cdr3_aa: CAWSGALRQVWSDGYTF

clone_size: .
v_call: TRBV7-2
j_call: TRBJ2-3
d_call: .
cdr3_nt: TGTGCCAGCAGCTTCGGGGGTGAATCGACAGATACGCAGTATTTT
cdr3_aa: CASSFGGESTDTQYF

clone_size: .
v_call: TRBV11-2
j_call: TRBJ1-2
d_call: .
cdr3_nt: TGTGCCAGCAGCTTCGATAGGGGCCACGGCTTTAACTATGGCTACACCTTC
cdr3_aa: CASSFDRGHGFNYGYTF

clone_size: .
v_call: TRBV29-1
j_call: TRBJ2-1
d_call: TRBD1
cdr3_nt: TGCAGCGGGGCCGGGGGACAGGCTAGGGGTGAGCAGTTCTTC
cdr3_aa: CSGAGGQARGEQFF

clone_size: .
v_call: TRBV5-1
j_call: TRBJ2-2
d_call: .
cdr3_nt: TGCGCCAGCAGCTTCACTCCCGCCGGCGGGGAGCTGTTTTTT
cdr3_aa: CASSFTPAGGELFF

clone_size: .
v_call: TRBV30
j_call: TRBJ2-6
d_call: .
cdr3_nt: TGTGCCTGGAGAAGGGCCTTGGACAGATTACTCTCTGGGGCCAACGTCCTGACTTTC
cdr3_aa: CAWRRALDRLLSGANVLTF

clone_size: .
v_call: TRBV11-2
j_call: TRBJ2-3
d_call: TRBD2
cdr3_nt: TGTGCCAGCAGGAGACTAGCTATAGATACGCAGTATTTT
cdr3_aa: CASRRLAIDTQYF

clone_size: .
v_call: TRBV11-3
j_call: TRBJ2-1
d_call: TRBD1
cdr3_nt: TGTGCCAGCAGTCCAAGACAGGGGGCAAGTGATGAGCAGTTCTTC
cdr3_aa: CASSPRQGASDEQFF

clone_size: few
v_call: TRBV9
j_call: TRBJ1-2
d_call: TRBD1
cdr3_nt: TGTGCCAGCAGCGTAGGGACAGGAGCTGGCTACACCTTC
cdr3_aa: CASSVGTGAGYTF

clone_size: .
v_call: TRBV7-2
j_call: TRBJ2-1
d_call: TRBD2
cdr3_nt: TGTGCCAGCACCAAGGGAGGGGTAAAGAATGAGCAGTTCTTC
cdr3_aa: CASTKGGVKNEQFF

clone_size: .
v_call: TRBV7-3
j_call: TRBJ1-2
d_call: .
cdr3_nt: TGTGCCAGAGGTAGGGGAGGCTTTGGCTACACCTTC
cdr3_aa: CARGRGGFGYTF

clone_size: .
v_call: TRBV6-2/TRBV6-3
j_call: TRBJ2-7
d_call: .
cdr3_nt: TGTGCCAGCAGTTACGCGGGTGTTCGCTACGAGCAGTACTTC
cdr3_aa: CASSYAGVRYEQYF

clone_size: .
v_call: TRBV28
j_call: TRBJ1-1
d_call: .
cdr3_nt: TGTGCCAGCAGGACGCGGACCGCCGGGAATACTGAAGCTTTCTTT
cdr3_aa: CASRTRTAGNTEAFF

clone_size: .
v_call: TRBV5-1
j_call: TRBJ2-1
d_call: .
cdr3_nt: TGCGCCAGCAGCTTTATGAGGGGCTCGGGTAATGAGCAGTTCTTC
cdr3_aa: CASSFMRGSGNEQFF